This TCR beta chain was captured by sequencing in a study of siplizumab effects on memory and regulatory T cells. Study findings and constraints: Alloreactive sequences traceable to unstimulated CD4+ memory cells were significantly reduced by siplizumab. A minor fraction of alloreactive clones, and no more, mapped to unstimulated subsets. Both greater diversity than memory cells and a major contribution to the alloresponse seemed to characterize naive T cells.

Remarks on this clone: Its antigen remains unknown.

Per sample, 10^5 or so TCR templates underwent assay. The protocol was immunoSEQ multiplex PCR, while the TCRdb copy is restricted to in-frame clones and leaves out a portion. The sample lists roughly 100,000 clones; about 93% were seen once. The germline V gene has CDR1 GTSNPN and CDR2 SVGIG (reference sequence). The V end lost 2 bases, the J end lost 3 bases, and 11 bases lay between the germline ends. The CDR3 covers 13 residues. Sequencing was done on a sample of Tregs sorted from blood. The TCR originated in a human donor in good health. V is TRBV30 and J is TRBJ2-7; tentative D call: TRBD2 (5 bases). In DNA, the CDR3 is TGTGCCTGGAGTATCGGACTGAACTACGAGCAGTACTTC. Translating it yields CAWSIGLNYEQYF.